This TCR beta chain was profiled in a study of control samples from healthy donors and cancer patients. This CDR3 spans 14 amino acids. CDR1 and CDR2 from the germline V gene are PRHDT and FYEKMQ (reference sequence). The J segment lost 6 bases and the V segment lost 6 bases, leaving 10 bases of the junction unmatched. Some clones are missing from TCRdb's copy, which holds only in-frame ones; the method was immunoSEQ multiplex PCR. The sample lists about 120,000 clones, 80% to 95% occurring once. Sequencing used blood. This chain links TRBV13 with TRBJ2-7; 8 bases match TRBD2. The sequence was collected from a woman aged 18-29 years in good health. Here the CDR3 reads CASRSGTRSSEQYF. DNA for the CDR3: TGTGCCAGCAGATCCGGGACTAGGTCTTCCGAGCAGTACTTC.